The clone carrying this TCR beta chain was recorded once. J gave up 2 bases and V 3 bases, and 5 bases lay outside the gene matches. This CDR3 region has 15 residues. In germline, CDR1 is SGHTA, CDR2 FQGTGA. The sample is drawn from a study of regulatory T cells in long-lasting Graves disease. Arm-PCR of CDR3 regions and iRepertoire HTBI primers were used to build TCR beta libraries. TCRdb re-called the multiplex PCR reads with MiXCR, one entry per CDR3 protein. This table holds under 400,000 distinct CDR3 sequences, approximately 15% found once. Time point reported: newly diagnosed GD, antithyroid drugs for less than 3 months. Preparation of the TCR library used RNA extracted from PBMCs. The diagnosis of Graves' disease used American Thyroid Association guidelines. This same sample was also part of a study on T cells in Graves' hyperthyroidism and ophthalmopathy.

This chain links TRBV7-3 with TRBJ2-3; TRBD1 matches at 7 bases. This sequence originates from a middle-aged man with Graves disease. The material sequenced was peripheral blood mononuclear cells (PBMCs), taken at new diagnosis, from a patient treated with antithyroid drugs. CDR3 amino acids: CASSFRGQNTDTQYF. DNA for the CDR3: TGTGCCAGCAGCTTCCGGGGACAGAACACAGATACGCAGTATTTT.